This T cell receptor beta chain was found in a study of response to subunit inactivated influenza vaccine. CDR3 length: 13 amino acids. Between the trimmed V and J ends, which lost 0 bases and 7 bases, there was a span of 4 bases. The V gene's germline CDR1 is LGHNA and CDR2 YSLEER. This clonotype appeared a few times. TCRdb itself ran the RT-PCR reads through MiXCR, one entry per CDR3 protein. The sample holds about 780,000 distinct CDR3 sequences; about 18% are singletons and the top ten take roughly 10%. This clonotype originated in a man aged 50 to 59 who received an inactivated influenza vaccine. The starting material was PBMCs from blood, obtained roughly 5 days after vaccination. The chain couples TRBV4-3 to TRBJ2-6; D call uncertain. CDR3 amino acids: CASSQDKANVLTF. The CDR3 region has the DNA TGCGCCAGCAGCCAAGATAAAGCCAACGTCCTGACTTTC.